Below, 18 T cell receptor beta chains from the same sample are listed, as sequenced in a study of graft-versus-host responses after intestinal transplantation. Assay used: immunoSEQ multiplex PCR; TCRdb lists only in-frame clones, some missing. The table shows about 9,500 clones, with roughly 90% occurring only once. The input for sequencing was PBMCs, taken about 240 days after intestinal transplant. These receptor sequences come from a human patient who received an intestinal transplant, so some T cells may come from the graft donor.

Notes on this clone: Other DNA sequences within the sample encode an identical CDR3. The chain uses TRBV19 and TRBJ2-7; D call uncertain. Germline V lookup: CDR1 LNHDA, CDR2 SQIVND (reference sequence). CDR3 length equals 13 residues. V lost 1 base and J 0 bases, leaving 4 bases between the germline ends. CDR3 bases: TGTGCCAGTAGTATAGGACACTCCTACGAGCAGTACTTC. Translated, it gives CASSIGHSYEQYF.

This clone appeared a few times. The chain employs TRBV6-5 and TRBJ2-5; D is uncertain. The CDR3 totals 13 residues. Germline V gene data show CDR1 as MNHEY and CDR2 as SVGAGI. Trimming shortened V by 0 bases and J by 5 bases, and 7 bases separated the two germline ends. The CDR3 nucleotides read TGTGCCAGCAGTTACTCGGGGAAGGAGACCCAGTACTTC. Protein: CASSYSGKETQYF.

The V and J genes are TRBV9 and TRBJ2-6; D is uncertain. V dropped 0 bases and J dropped 0 bases, with 4 bases sitting between them. Germline V gene data show CDR1 as SGDLS and CDR2 as YYNGEE. This CDR3 contains 15 residues. In nucleotides, the CDR3 is TGTGCCAGCAGCGTAGTAGGCTCTGGGGCCAACGTCCTGACTTTC. This translates into CASSVVGSGANVLTF. Drawing the rest from reference TRBV9 and TRBJ2-6, the complete variable domain is DSGVTQTPKHLITATGQRVTLRCSPRSGDLSVYWYQQSLDQGLQFLIQYYNGEERAKGNILERFSAQQFPDLHSELNLSSLELGDSALYFCASSVVGSGANVLTFGAGSRLTVL.

This chain connects TRBV7-9 to TRBJ2-2; the D gene is possibly TRBD1 (6 bases). The ends were cut back, 1 base at V and 3 bases at J, with 15 bases in the middle. This CDR3 contains 17 residues. Germline V CDR1 and CDR2: SEHNR, FQNEAQ (reference sequence). CDR3 DNA sequence: TGTGCCAGCAGCTTAGATCGACAGGAGCCGGACACCGGGGAGCTGTTTTTT. Protein product: CASSLDRQEPDTGELFF.

Worth noting for this clone: Different DNA sequences within this sample yield the same CDR3. This rearrangement joins TRBV4-2 to TRBJ2-1; 10 bases agree with TRBD2. The junction had 5 bases not matched to a gene; V was cut back by 2 bases and J by 7 bases. CDR3 length: 15 amino acids. Germline V lookup: CDR1 LGHNA, CDR2 YNFKEQ. CDR3 in amino acids: CASSQTSGRENEQFF. CDR3 in DNA: TGTGCCAGCAGCCAAACGAGCGGGAGGGAAAATGAGCAGTTCTTC.

The chain joins TRBV19 to TRBJ1-2; no clear D gene. V dropped 7 bases and J dropped 4 bases, with 13 bases sitting between them. CDR1 LNHDA and CDR2 SQIVND come from the germline V gene (reference sequence). This CDR3 comprises 13 residues. The CDR3 is CASTETLLYGYTF. The CDR3 bases are TGTGCCAGTACTGAGACCCTCCTCTATGGCTACACCTTC.

This clone was detected only a few times. The chain recombines TRBV11-2 with TRBJ2-1; perhaps TRBD1 as D (6 bases). With 1 base removed from V and 6 bases from J, the gap between germline ends came to 16 bases. This CDR3 region has 16 residues. Germline CDR1 SGHAT, CDR2 FQNNGV. The DNA for the CDR3 is TGTGCCAGCAGCTTAGTGGATTGGGGGCCCGGCAATGAGCAGTTCTTC. This encodes CASSLVDWGPGNEQFF.

V usage is TRBV28 and J usage is TRBJ2-7, with 11 bases matching TRBD2. CDR3 length: 13 amino acids. Germline CDR1 is MDHEN and CDR2 is SYDVKM. J was trimmed by 0 bases and V by 9 bases; bases with no gene match: 1. The chain's CDR3 is CASTSGSSYEQYF. CDR3 in DNA: TGTGCCAGTACTAGCGGGAGCTCCTACGAGCAGTACTTC.

The chain links TRBV2 to TRBJ2-5; TRBD2 matches 15 bases. V shed 1 base and J 4 bases; nucleotides not matched to a gene: 4. The CDR3 is 17 amino acids. CDR1 is SNHLY, CDR2 FYNNEI, per germline. CDR3 residues: CASSEGTSGRAGETQYF. The DNA for the CDR3 is TGTGCCAGCAGTGAAGGGACTAGCGGGAGGGCCGGAGAGACCCAGTACTTC.

The genes are TRBV7-2 and TRBJ1-2; tentatively, D is TRBD1 (6 bases). The V end lost 8 bases, the J end lost 8 bases, and 18 bases lay between the germline ends. The CDR3 is made up of 13 amino acids. Germline lookup yields CDR1 SGHTA and CDR2 FQGNSA. The CDR3 protein is CASSQAPGEGYTF. CDR3 sequence (DNA): TGTGCCAGCTCCCAGGCACCAGGGGAGGGCTACACCTTC.

The V and J genes are TRBV9 and TRBJ2-2; possible D gene TRBD2, 6 bases. V dropped 3 bases and J dropped 1 base, with 13 bases sitting between them. CDR3 length: 16 amino acids. CDR1 SGDLS and CDR2 YYNGEE come from the germline V gene. The CDR3 here is CASSAPLAKNTGELFF. CDR3 DNA: TGTGCCAGCAGCGCCCCGCTAGCGAAGAACACCGGGGAGCTGTTTTTT.

The chain couples TRBV15 to TRBJ1-1; 8 bases align to TRBD1. Germline loops: CDR1 LNHNV, CDR2 YYDKDF (reference sequence). This CDR3 has 15 amino acids. J lost 3 bases, V lost 1 base, and 4 bases had no gene match. The CDR3 sequence is CATSRGRTGYTEAFF. The CDR3 DNA reads as TGTGCCACCAGCAGAGGCCGGACAGGGTACACTGAAGCTTTCTTT.

The chain employs TRBV5-1 and TRBJ1-1; D ambiguous. The germline V and J ends were trimmed by 2 bases and 0 bases, with 8 bases remaining between them. The CDR3 is 14 residues long. Germline V gives CDR1 SGHRS, CDR2 YFSETQ. The CDR3 is CASSFVGMNTEAFF. CDR3 DNA: TGCGCCAGCAGCTTCGTAGGCATGAACACTGAAGCTTTCTTT.

The chain combines TRBV6-1 with TRBJ1-4; D is undetermined. Germline V gives CDR1 MNHNS, CDR2 SASEGT. CDR3 size: 13 residues. V was trimmed by 7 bases and J by 0 bases, leaving 6 bases between them. CDR3 nucleotide sequence: TGTGCCAGCAACTGGTCAACTAATGAAAAACTGTTTTTT. Translation gives CASNWSTNEKLFF.

This clone was counted between two and nine times. V and J are TRBV4-2 and TRBJ2-7; D is uncertain. Germline V gene data show CDR1 as LGHNA and CDR2 as YNFKEQ. V gave up 0 bases and J gave up 2 bases, with 8 bases separating them. The CDR3 has 14 amino acids. The CDR3 sequence is CASSQEERTYEQYF. The CDR3, as DNA: TGTGCCAGCAGCCAAGAGGAGCGTACCTACGAGCAGTACTTC.

The chain carries TRBV20-1 and TRBJ2-5; D remains unclear. Trimming took off 1 base at V and 2 bases at J, with 2 bases between the two ends. The CDR3 is 11 residues long. CDR1 and CDR2 (germline): DFQATT, SNEGSKA (reference sequence). The chain's CDR3 is CSARAQETQYF. The CDR3 nucleotides are TGCAGTGCTAGAGCTCAAGAGACCCAGTACTTC.

This sequence joins TRBV4-1 and TRBJ1-1; D unclear. Germline loops: CDR1 MGHRA, CDR2 YSYEKL. V dropped 1 base and J dropped 0 bases, with 18 bases sitting between them. The CDR3 is 18 amino acids. Written as DNA, the CDR3 is TGCGCCAGCAGCCAAGGTTTCCCACCGGGAAGGCTGAACACTGAAGCTTTCTTT. Its translation is CASSQGFPPGRLNTEAFF.

This sequence joins TRBV6-4 and TRBJ2-4, with D uncertain. Germline lookup yields CDR1 MRHNA and CDR2 SNTAGT. The CDR3 consists of 14 residues. Deletions cut 2 bases from V and 4 bases from J, with 9 bases between. As DNA, the CDR3 is TGTGCCAGCAGTGACAGAAGTCTAAAAAACATTCAGTACTTC. This gives the protein CASSDRSLKNIQYF.